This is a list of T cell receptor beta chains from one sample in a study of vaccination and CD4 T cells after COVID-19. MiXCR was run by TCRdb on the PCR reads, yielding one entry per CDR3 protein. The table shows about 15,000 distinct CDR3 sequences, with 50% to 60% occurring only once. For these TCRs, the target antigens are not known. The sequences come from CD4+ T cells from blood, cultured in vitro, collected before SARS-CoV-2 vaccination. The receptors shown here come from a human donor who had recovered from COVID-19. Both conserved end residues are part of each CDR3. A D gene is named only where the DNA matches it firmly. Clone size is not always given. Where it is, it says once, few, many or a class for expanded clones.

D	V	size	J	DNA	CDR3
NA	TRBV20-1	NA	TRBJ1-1	TGCAGTGCTTCGCCTTACCTTGAGGCTTTCTTT	CSASPYLEAFF
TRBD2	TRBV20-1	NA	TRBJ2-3	TGCAGTGCTCGTGGACTAGCGGGAGGTCATAATACGCAGTATTTT	CSARGLAGGHNTQYF
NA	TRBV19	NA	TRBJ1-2	TGTGCCAGTAGTACCCAGGATCGGGCTTATGGCTACACCTTC	CASSTQDRAYGYTF
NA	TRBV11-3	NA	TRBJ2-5	TGTGCCAGCAGCTTCTCCTCCCCCGGACAGCAAGAGACCCAGTACTTC	CASSFSSPGQQETQYF
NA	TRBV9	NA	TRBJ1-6	TGTGCCAGCAGCGTAGGTCCGGCCAGCTCCTATAATTCACCCCTCCACTTT	CASSVGPASSYNSPLHF
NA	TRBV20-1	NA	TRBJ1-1	TGCAGTGCTACACAGGGAGCCCTCGAAGCTTTCTTT	CSATQGALEAFF
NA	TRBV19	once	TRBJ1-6	TGTGCCAGTAGTATCCGGGCGTCGGGGACTAGCAGAGGTTCACCCCTCCACTTT	CASSIRASGTSRGSPLHF
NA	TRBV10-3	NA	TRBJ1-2	TGTGCCATCAGTGTCCCGGGACTCAGGTACGATGGCTACCCCTTC	CAISVPGLRYDGYPF
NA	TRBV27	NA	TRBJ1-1	TGTGCCAGCAGGGCTACAGTGAACACTGAAGCTTTCTTT	CASRATVNTEAFF
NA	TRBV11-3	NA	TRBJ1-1	TGTGCCAGCAGCTTAGTGGGGGTAGGGGCTGAAGCTTTCTTT	CASSLVGVGAEAFF
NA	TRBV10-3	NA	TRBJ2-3	TGTGCCATCAGTGTGGGGAAAAACACAGATACGCAGTATTTT	CAISVGKNTDTQYF
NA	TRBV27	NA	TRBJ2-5	TGTGCCAGCAGTCCACACGGGGAGACCCAGTACTTC	CASSPHGETQYF
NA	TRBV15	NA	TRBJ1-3	TGTGCCACCAGCAGAGGTACTACAGGGACGGGAAACACCATATATTTT	CATSRGTTGTGNTIYF
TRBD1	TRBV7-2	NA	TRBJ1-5	TGTGCCAGCAGCCAAACCACCGATAGGGACAGCAAAACCTCAAATCAGCCCCAGCATTTT	CASSQTTDRDSKTSNQPQHF
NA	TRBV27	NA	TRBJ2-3	TGTGCCAGCAGTTTAAGGTTCACAGATACGCAGTATTTT	CASSLRFTDTQYF
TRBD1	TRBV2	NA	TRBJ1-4	TGTGCCAGCAGTGTAGACAGGGGGATAGCTTTT	CASSVDRGIAF
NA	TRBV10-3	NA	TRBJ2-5	TGTGCCTCATCGGGGAATCAAGAGACCCAGTACTTC	CASSGNQETQYF
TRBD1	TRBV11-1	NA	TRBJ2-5	TGTGCCAGCAGCTTAGAACAGGGGGCTGGAGAGACCCAGTACTTC	CASSLEQGAGETQYF
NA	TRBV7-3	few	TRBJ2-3	TGTGCCAGCAGTTCTGGGGGGGCGAACACAGATACGCAGTATTTT	CASSSGGANTDTQYF
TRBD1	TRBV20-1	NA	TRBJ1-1	TGCAGTGCTCCCCCCACCGGGACAGGTTCTTTGAACACTGAAGCTTTCTTT	CSAPPTGTGSLNTEAFF
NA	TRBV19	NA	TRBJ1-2	TGTGCCAGTAGAAGTAGCTCAGCTAACTATGGCTACACCTTC	CASRSSSANYGYTF
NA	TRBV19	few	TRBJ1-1	TGTGCCAGTATAACGGACGGGCGCACTGAAGCTTTCTTT	CASITDGRTEAFF
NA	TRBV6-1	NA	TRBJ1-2	TGTGCCACCCTTGTTACTAACTATGGCTACACCTTC	CATLVTNYGYTF
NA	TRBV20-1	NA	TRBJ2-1	TGCAGTGCCACTCCCCAGAACAATGAGCAGTTCTTC	CSATPQNNEQFF
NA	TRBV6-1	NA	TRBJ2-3	TGTGCCAGCAGTGCGGGGCCCCCAGATACGCAGTATTTT	CASSAGPPDTQYF
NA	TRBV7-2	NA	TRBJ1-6	TGTGCCAGCAGCTCAATACAGGGACGGGATTCACCCCTCCACTTT	CASSSIQGRDSPLHF
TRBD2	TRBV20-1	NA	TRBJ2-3	TGCAGTGCTACCCCCCCTAGCGGGAGTTCAGATACGCAGTATTTT	CSATPPSGSSDTQYF
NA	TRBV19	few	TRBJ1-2	TGTGCCAGTAGTATCCAGGGAGGGAACTATGGCTACACCTTC	CASSIQGGNYGYTF
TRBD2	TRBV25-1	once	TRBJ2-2	TGTGCCAGCAGTCCCTCCCTCTTAGCGGGTACGACCGGGGAGCTGTTTTTT	CASSPSLLAGTTGELFF
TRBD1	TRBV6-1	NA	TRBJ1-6	TGTGCCAGCAGAAAAGGACAGGGTAATTCACCCCTCCACTTT	CASRKGQGNSPLHF
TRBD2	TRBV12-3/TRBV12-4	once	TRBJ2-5	TGTGCCAGCAGTTCCTTCCTTTCGGGAGGGAGGGAGACCCAGTACTTC	CASSSFLSGGRETQYF
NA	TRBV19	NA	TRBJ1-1	TGTGCCAGTAGTATAGGGGGAAACACTGAAGCTTTCTTT	CASSIGGNTEAFF
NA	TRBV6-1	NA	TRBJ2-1	TGTGCCAGCAGGGTGCAGGGCGAGAATGAGCAGTTCTTC	CASRVQGENEQFF
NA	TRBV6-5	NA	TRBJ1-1	TGTGCCAGCAGTTACCCCGGGGGAGGCTCAATGAACACTGAAGCTTTCTTT	CASSYPGGGSMNTEAFF
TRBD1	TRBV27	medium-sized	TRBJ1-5	TGTGCCAGCAGTTTAGTAGGACAGGGGCCCCGGCAGCCCCAGCATTTT	CASSLVGQGPRQPQHF
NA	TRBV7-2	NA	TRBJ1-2	TGTGCCAGCAGCCTTGGTGCTCTTGACTATGGCTACACCTTC	CASSLGALDYGYTF
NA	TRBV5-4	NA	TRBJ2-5	TGTGCCAGCAGCCCCCCTCGTCGAGGGGACGCCGAGACCCAGTACTTC	CASSPPRRGDAETQYF
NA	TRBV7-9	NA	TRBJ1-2	TGTGCCAGCAGCAGCCGAGGGGGGGCCTATGGCTACACCTTC	CASSSRGGAYGYTF
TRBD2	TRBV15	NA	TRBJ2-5	TGTGCCACCAGGGGTAGCGGGAGGTCAGGGGAGACCCAGTACTTC	CATRGSGRSGETQYF
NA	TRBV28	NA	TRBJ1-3	TGTGCCAGCATACCAGCCGGAAGGGTGGCTGGAAACACCATATATTTT	CASIPAGRVAGNTIYF
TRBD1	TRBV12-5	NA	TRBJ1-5	TGTGCTAGTGGTTTGGGACAGGGGAGCAATCAGCCCCAGCATTTT	CASGLGQGSNQPQHF
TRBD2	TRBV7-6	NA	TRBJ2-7	TGTGCCAGCAGCCCACTAGCGGCGGCCTCCTACGAGCAGTACTTC	CASSPLAAASYEQYF
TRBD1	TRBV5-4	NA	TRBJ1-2	TGTGCCAGCAGCTACGGGACAGGGGGGGGCTACACCTTC	CASSYGTGGGYTF
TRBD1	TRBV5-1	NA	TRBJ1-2	TGCGCCAGCAGCTTGTTGCAGGGGGTTGATGGCTACACCTTC	CASSLLQGVDGYTF
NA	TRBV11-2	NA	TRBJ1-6	TGTGCCAGCAGCAATGACCGAGATAATTCACCCCTCCACTTT	CASSNDRDNSPLHF
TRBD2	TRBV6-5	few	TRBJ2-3	TGTGCCAGCAGTTCAGGGACTAGCCCAGATACGCAGTATTTT	CASSSGTSPDTQYF